These T cell receptor beta chains were read from a single sample in a study of blood T cell repertoires in COVID-19. The assay was immunoSEQ multiplex PCR, and TCRdb's table has in-frame clones only and misses some. The repertoire consists of 260,000 or so clones, with approximately 88% occurring once and the leading ten covering around 0.67%. The specimen was peripheral blood. These receptors came from a human donor in a cohort sampled during active COVID-19. CDR3s include the opening cysteine and the closing phenylalanine or tryptophan. D genes are given only for firm matches. For some rows the clone size is stated as once, few or many, or as a class when expanded; others skip it.

TRBV18	.	.	TRBJ2-7	TGTGCCAGCTCCCGCGGAGACAGGACCTACGAGCAGTACTTC	CASSRGDRTYEQYF
TRBV10-3	TRBD1	.	TRBJ1-1	TGTGCCATCATCCCAGACCCGGGACAGATGAACACTGAAGCTTTCTTT	CAIIPDPGQMNTEAFF
TRBV12-3/TRBV12-4	.	.	TRBJ1-3	TGTGCCAGCAGCCGCGGGACTCCTGACACCATATATTTT	CASSRGTPDTIYF
TRBV18	.	.	TRBJ2-7	TGTGCCAGCTCGGCGGGGACCGGGACCTTGAGGGAGCAGTACTTC	CASSAGTGTLREQYF
TRBV15	.	.	TRBJ2-2	TGTGCCACCAGCAGACGGGTGGACAGCAGAAACACCGGGGAGCTGTTTTTT	CATSRRVDSRNTGELFF
TRBV19	.	.	TRBJ2-7	TGTGCCAGTAGTTCTCAGACAGATTCGGGCGAGCAGTACTTC	CASSSQTDSGEQYF
TRBV4-1	TRBD1	.	TRBJ1-4	TGCGCCAGCAGCCTTCTCTTAGGGGGCCGGGAAAAACTGTTTTTT	CASSLLLGGREKLFF
TRBV7-3	.	.	TRBJ2-3	TGTGCCAGCAGCTTAATGGGAGCTACCACAGATACGCAGTATTTT	CASSLMGATTDTQYF
TRBV7-2	TRBD2	.	TRBJ2-7	TGTGCCAGCAGCTCAACCTGGACTAGCGGGAGTGAGCAGTACTTC	CASSSTWTSGSEQYF
TRBV7-2	.	.	TRBJ1-5	TGTGCCAGCAGCTTAGATTCGGGTTTGCAGCCCCAGCATTTT	CASSLDSGLQPQHF
TRBV30	TRBD1	.	TRBJ2-7	TGTGCCTGTCGGACAGGGACCGAGCAGTACTTC	CACRTGTEQYF
TRBV11-2	TRBD2	.	TRBJ2-1	TGTGCCAGCAGCTTAGGAGCGGGGGGGTTAAATGAGCAGTTCTTC	CASSLGAGGLNEQFF
TRBV27	.	.	TRBJ1-6	TGTGCCAGCAGTTCCCCCCCGGGGGACCTCCCAGAGGATTCACCCCTCCACTTT	CASSSPPGDLPEDSPLHF
TRBV7-2	.	once	TRBJ2-3	TGTGCCAGCCCCTCGGGGTGGCGAGATACGCAGTATTTT	CASPSGWRDTQYF
TRBV14	TRBD2	.	TRBJ2-1	TGTGCCAGCAGCCCGGCCGGGACTAGCGGGAGCTATGAGCAGTTCTTC	CASSPAGTSGSYEQFF
TRBV2	TRBD1	.	TRBJ1-1	TGTGCCAGCCATTTACAGGGGGAGAACACTGAAGCTTTCTTT	CASHLQGENTEAFF
TRBV6-1	TRBD2	.	TRBJ2-7	TGTGCCAGCAGTGAAGGGACTAGTATCTACGAGCAGTACTTC	CASSEGTSIYEQYF
TRBV11-2	.	.	TRBJ2-3	TGTGCCAGCAGCTCTGGGAGTAACCCTAGCACAGATACGCAGTATTTT	CASSSGSNPSTDTQYF
TRBV4-1	.	.	TRBJ1-5	TGCGCCAGCAGCCGCGGAAATCAGCCCCAGCATTTT	CASSRGNQPQHF
TRBV19	.	.	TRBJ1-2	TGTGCCAGTAGTATGATGGGCCGTTCCTATGGCTACACCTTC	CASSMMGRSYGYTF
TRBV11-2	.	.	TRBJ2-5	TGTGCCAGCCGATTACTCCCTTCGGAAGAGACCCAGTACTTC	CASRLLPSEETQYF